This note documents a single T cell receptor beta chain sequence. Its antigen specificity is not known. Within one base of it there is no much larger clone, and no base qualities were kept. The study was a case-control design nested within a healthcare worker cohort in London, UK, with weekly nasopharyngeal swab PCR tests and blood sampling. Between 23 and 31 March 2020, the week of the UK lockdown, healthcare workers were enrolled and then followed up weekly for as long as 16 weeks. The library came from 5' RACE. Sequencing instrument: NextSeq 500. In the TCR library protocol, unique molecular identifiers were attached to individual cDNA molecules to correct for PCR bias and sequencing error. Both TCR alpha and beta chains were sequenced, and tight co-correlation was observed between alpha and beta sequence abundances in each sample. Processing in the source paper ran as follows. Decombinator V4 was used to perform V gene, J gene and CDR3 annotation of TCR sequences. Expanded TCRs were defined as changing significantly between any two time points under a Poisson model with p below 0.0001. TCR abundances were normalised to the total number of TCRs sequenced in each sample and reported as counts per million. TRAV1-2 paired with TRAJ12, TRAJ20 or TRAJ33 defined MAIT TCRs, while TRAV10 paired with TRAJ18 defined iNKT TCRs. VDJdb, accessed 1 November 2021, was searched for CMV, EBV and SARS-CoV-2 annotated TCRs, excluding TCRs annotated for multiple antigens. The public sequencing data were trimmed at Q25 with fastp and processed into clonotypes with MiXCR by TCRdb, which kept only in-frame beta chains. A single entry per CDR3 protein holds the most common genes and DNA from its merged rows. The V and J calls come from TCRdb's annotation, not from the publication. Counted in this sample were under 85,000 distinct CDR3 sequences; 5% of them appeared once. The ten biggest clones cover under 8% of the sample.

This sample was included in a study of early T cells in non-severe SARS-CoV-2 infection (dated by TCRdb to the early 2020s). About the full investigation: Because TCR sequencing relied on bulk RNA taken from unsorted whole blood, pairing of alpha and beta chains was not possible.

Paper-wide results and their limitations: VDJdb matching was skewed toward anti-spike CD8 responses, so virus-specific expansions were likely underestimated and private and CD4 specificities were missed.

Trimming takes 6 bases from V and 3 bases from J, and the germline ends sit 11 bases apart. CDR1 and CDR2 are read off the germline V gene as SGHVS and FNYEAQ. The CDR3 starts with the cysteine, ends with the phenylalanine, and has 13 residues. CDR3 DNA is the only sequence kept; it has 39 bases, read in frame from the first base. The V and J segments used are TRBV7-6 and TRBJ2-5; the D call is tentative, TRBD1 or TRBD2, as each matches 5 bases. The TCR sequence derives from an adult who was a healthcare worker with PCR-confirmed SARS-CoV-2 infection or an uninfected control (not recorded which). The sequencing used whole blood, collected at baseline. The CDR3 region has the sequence CASRLVGEETQYF. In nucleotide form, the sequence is TGTGCCAGCAGACTCGTGGGGGAAGAGACCCAGTACTTC.